The 29 T cell receptor beta chains presented below share a single source sample, sequenced in a study of blood T cell repertoires in COVID-19. Sequencing was performed with immunoSEQ multiplex PCR; in TCRdb, only in-frame clones are kept and a portion is missing. Found here are fewer than 110,000 clones, more than 80% of them singletons; the top ten hold about 12%. The source material was peripheral blood. Receptors were obtained from a human donor in a cohort sampled during active COVID-19.

CDR3 bases: TGTGCCAGCAGCTTAGCCCCGACAGGGGGCATTTACGAGCAGTACTTC. This encodes CASSLAPTGGIYEQYF. This chain links TRBV11-3 with TRBJ2-7; 10 positions agree with TRBD1. The V gene end was trimmed by 1 base and the J gene end by 4 bases; junction bases not matched to a gene: 7. This CDR3 comprises 16 residues. Germline CDR1 SGHNT, CDR2 YENEEA. The full variable domain, with the rest looked up from reference TRBV11-3 and TRBJ2-7, is EAGVVQSPRYKIIEKKQPVAFWCNPISGHNTLYWYLQNLGQGPELLIRYENEEAVDDSQLPKDRFSAERLKGVDSTLKIQPAELGDSAVYLCASSLAPTGGIYEQYFGPGTRLTVT.

The genes are TRBV15 and TRBJ1-1, with a tentative D call TRBD1 (5 bases). Germline V gives CDR1 LNHNV, CDR2 YYDKDF (reference sequence). The germline V and J ends were trimmed by 0 bases and 6 bases, with 14 bases remaining between them. CDR3 length: 15 residues. The CDR3: CATSRDLGGEAEAFF. The CDR3 DNA is TGTGCCACCAGCAGAGATCTGGGGGGGGAAGCTGAAGCTTTCTTT.

The chain links TRBV18 to TRBJ1-3, with unresolved D. Between the trimmed V and J ends, which lost 3 bases and 0 bases, there was a span of 9 bases. The CDR3 spans 15 residues. The germline CDR1 and CDR2 sequences are KGHSH and LQKENI. In DNA, the CDR3 is TGTGCCAGCTCACCGGGAGGAACCTCTGGAAACACCATATATTTT. Amino acids: CASSPGGTSGNTIYF.

Here the CDR3 DNA reads TGTGCCAGCAGCAAACCCACAGGGTCGAACACCGGGGAGCTGTTTTTT. Residues: CASSKPTGSNTGELFF. The rearrangement links TRBV27 to TRBJ2-2; weak D call: TRBD1 (6 bases). The CDR3 is 16 residues long. The V gene's germline CDR1 is MNHEY and CDR2 SMNVEV (reference sequence). V was pared by 6 bases and J by 0 bases, with 14 bases between.

V and J are TRBV6-5 and TRBJ1-1, with D tentatively TRBD1 (6 bases). V was pared by 4 bases and J by 0 bases, with 9 bases between. The CDR3 is 14 residues long. Germline CDR1 and CDR2: MNHEY and SVGAGI. CDR3 sequence: CASSSGDMNTEAFF. The CDR3 DNA sequence: TGTGCCAGCAGTTCTGGGGACATGAACACTGAAGCTTTCTTT.

The J gene is TRBJ1-4, the V gene TRBV7-9, with 8 bases identical to TRBD1. V was pared by 8 bases and J by 5 bases, with 10 bases of the junction left unmatched. CDR1 is SEHNR and CDR2 is FQNEAQ in the germline V gene (reference sequence). This CDR3 comprises 15 residues. CDR3 sequence reads: CASGDRGSSNEKLFF. CDR3 in DNA: TGTGCCAGCGGCGACAGGGGTAGTTCGAATGAAAAACTGTTTTTT.

This chain links TRBV5-1 with TRBJ2-1, with TRBD2 identical over 7 bases. Germline-derived CDR1 and CDR2 are SGHRS and YFSETQ. This CDR3 region has 14 residues. V trimming: 5 bases; J trimming: 5 bases; junction bases outside the gene matches: 7. CDR3 loop: CASRSGTTHNEQFF. The CDR3 coding sequence is TGCGCCAGCAGATCAGGGACTACCCACAATGAGCAGTTCTTC. Based on the CDR3 plus reference TRBV5-1 and TRBJ2-1, the full variable domain is KAGVTQTPRYLIKTRGQQVTLSCSPISGHRSVSWYQQTPGQGLQFLFEYFSETQRNKGNFPGRFSGRQFSNSRSEMNVSTLELGDSALYLCASRSGTTHNEQFFGPGTRLTVL.

The CDR3 DNA sequence: TGTGCCAGCAGCCACGGGGGGATTTATGGCTACACCTTC. As protein: CASSHGGIYGYTF. V is TRBV6-5 and J is TRBJ1-2; D is perhaps TRBD1 (5 bases). This CDR3 is 13 amino acids long. Germline V gene lookup returns CDR1 MNHEY and CDR2 SVGAGI. Trimming removed 6 bases from V and 5 bases from J, with 13 bases in between.

This clone was counted only a few times. The CDR3: CASSAEGRGRGNTEAFF. The CDR3 region has the DNA TGTGCCAGCAGCGCCGAGGGGAGGGGACGTGGGAACACTGAAGCTTTCTTT. This sequence joins TRBV9 and TRBJ1-1, with D tentatively TRBD1 (5 bases). V lost 3 bases and J lost 1, with 19 bases in between. The germline V gene encodes CDR1 SGDLS and CDR2 YYNGEE. The length of the CDR3 is 17 residues.

Worth noting for this clone: This specimen includes other DNA sequences encoding the same CDR3. This sequence joins TRBV9 and TRBJ1-1; no clear D gene. The CDR3 has 15 residues. Trimming removed 0 bases at V and 3 bases at J, with 12 bases between. Germline V lookup: CDR1 SGDLS, CDR2 YYNGEE. CDR3 in DNA: TGTGCCAGCAGCGTAGGAGAGAAGAGGGACACTGAAGCTTTCTTT. This gives the protein CASSVGEKRDTEAFF.

The count of this clone is one. The V gene is TRBV7-8, the J gene TRBJ2-1; D ambiguous. CDR1 SGHVS and CDR2 FQNEAQ come from the germline V gene. This CDR3 contains 12 residues. Trimming took off 2 bases at V and 9 bases at J, with 8 bases between the two ends. The CDR3 region is CASSLPPSEQFF. CDR3 nucleotides: TGTGCCAGCAGCTTACCGCCTAGTGAGCAGTTCTTC.

The rearrangement links TRBV7-8 to TRBJ1-2; D is uncertain. CDR1 is SGHVS, CDR2 FQNEAQ, per germline. CDR3 length: 15 amino acids. The V and J ends lost 0 bases and 8 bases respectively, with 16 bases between them. The CDR3: CASSLASDGLKGYTF. CDR3 nucleotides: TGTGCCAGCAGCTTAGCCTCCGACGGACTTAAAGGCTACACCTTC.

The rearrangement joins TRBV11-2 to TRBJ2-7; perhaps TRBD2 as D (5 bases). The V end lost 0 bases, the J end lost 5 bases, and 11 bases lay between the germline ends. This CDR3 comprises 14 residues. The germline CDR1 and CDR2 sequences are SGHAT and FQNNGV. CDR3 DNA: TGTGCCAGCAGCTTAGATTTGAGGGTCCACGAGCAGTACTTC. Translation: CASSLDLRVHEQYF.

The rearrangement joins TRBV11-2 to TRBJ1-5; 9 bases fit TRBD1. The V gene's germline CDR1 is SGHAT and CDR2 FQNNGV. The CDR3 spans 17 residues. V gave up 3 bases and J gave up 7 bases; unmatched junction bases: 13. CDR3 bases: TGTGCCAGCAGCTTGTTTCCGGGACAGGGTACTACCCAGCCCCAGCATTTT. It translates to CASSLFPGQGTTQPQHF.

The chain joins TRBV3-1 (or the pseudogene TRBV3-2) to TRBJ2-7; 7 nucleotides align to TRBD2. Germline values: CDR1 LGHDT, CDR2 YNNKEL (reference sequence). With V trimmed by 4 bases and J by 10 bases, 4 bases remained unmatched. The CDR3 has 11 residues. The CDR3 spells CASSPGLGQYF. For the CDR3, the DNA is TGTGCCAGCAGCCCCGGACTAGGACAGTACTTC.

The chain recombines TRBV6-1 with TRBJ1-5; D perhaps matches TRBD1 (5 bases). Germline values: CDR1 MNHNS, CDR2 SASEGT. The V end lost 2 bases, the J end lost 7 bases, and 15 bases lay between the germline ends. The CDR3 totals 15 residues. The CDR3 here is CASSEQGQRGQPQHF. The CDR3 DNA follows: TGTGCCAGCAGTGAACAAGGGCAAAGGGGCCAGCCCCAGCATTTT.

The rearrangement uses TRBV4-3 and TRBJ2-7; 7 nucleotides align to TRBD2. The CDR3 loop spans 15 amino acids. Germline V CDR1 and CDR2: LGHNA, YSLEER. Trimming at V came to 0 bases and at J to 2 bases, leaving 4 bases not matched to a gene. The CDR3 spells CASSQEGLGPYEQYF. The CDR3 DNA is TGCGCCAGCAGCCAAGAAGGACTAGGCCCCTACGAGCAGTACTTC.

The chain uses TRBV19 and TRBJ2-1; 12 nucleotides match TRBD2. The ends lost 6 bases at V and 3 bases at J; junction bases unmatched: 6. The CDR3 totals 16 residues. The germline gives CDR1 LNHDA, CDR2 SQIVND (reference sequence). CDR3 loop: CASSRLAGVFYNEQFF. DNA of the CDR3: TGTGCCAGTAGCCGACTAGCGGGGGTTTTCTACAATGAGCAGTTCTTC.

The chain employs TRBV19 and TRBJ1-2, with D perhaps TRBD1 (5 bases). Germline V CDR1 and CDR2: LNHDA, SQIVND (reference sequence). V gave up 3 bases and J gave up 2 bases, with 10 bases separating them. CDR3 length equals 14 residues. Here the CDR3 reads CASSIMRGNYGYTF. For the CDR3, the DNA is TGTGCCAGTAGTATTATGCGGGGCAACTATGGCTACACCTTC.

The rearrangement links TRBV7-2 to TRBJ1-3, with a weak D call TRBD1 (6 bases). CDR1 is SGHTA, CDR2 FQGNSA, per germline. V shed 1 base and J shed 2 bases, with 9 bases lying between them. The CDR3 covers 15 residues. In nucleotides, the CDR3 is TGTGCCAGCAGCTTAGACGGGACACCTGGAAACACCATATATTTT. The encoded protein is CASSLDGTPGNTIYF.

The sample holds one count of this clone. The chain uses TRBV5-1 and TRBJ1-2, with 9 bases aligning to TRBD1. Germline V gene sequence: CDR1 SGHRS, CDR2 YFSETQ. V lost 0 bases and J lost 3; bases outside the gene matches: 9. CDR3 length: 17 amino acids. The CDR3 loop is CASSLGTGAYGDYGYTF. CDR3 nucleotides: TGCGCCAGCAGCTTGGGGACAGGGGCCTATGGGGACTATGGCTACACCTTC.

This chain links TRBV4-2 with TRBJ2-1; TRBD2 agrees at 12 bases. Germline V gene sequence: CDR1 LGHNA, CDR2 YNFKEQ. J lost 5 bases, V lost 5 bases, and 4 bases had no gene match. The CDR3 consists of 15 residues. The DNA for the CDR3 is TGTGCCAGCAGCGGACTAGCGGGGTCAAACAATGAGCAGTTCTTC. It is translated as CASSGLAGSNNEQFF.

In nucleotides, the CDR3 is TGTGCCAGCAGTCCACCCCCGGGCGGGGTTGCTGAGCAGTTCTTC. Translation: CASSPPPGGVAEQFF. The chain couples TRBV27 to TRBJ2-1, with D perhaps TRBD2 (6 bases). Germline lookup yields CDR1 MNHEY and CDR2 SMNVEV (reference sequence). V lost 5 bases, J lost 9 bases, and 20 bases lay in between. The CDR3 is 15 amino acids.

V is TRBV5-1 and J is TRBJ2-7, with D maybe TRBD1 (6 bases). The CDR3 has 14 amino acids. V lost 5 bases to trimming and J lost 0 bases, with 12 bases between them. Germline assignment: CDR1 SGHRS and CDR2 YFSETQ. Here the CDR3 reads CASRPDRNSYEQYF. The CDR3 DNA is TGCGCCAGCAGACCCGACAGGAACTCCTACGAGCAGTACTTC.

The chain is built from TRBV4-1 and TRBJ2-1; TRBD2 agrees at 9 bases. The V segment lost 2 bases and the J segment 1 base; nucleotides outside the gene matches: 3. Germline lookup yields CDR1 MGHRA and CDR2 YSYEKL. The CDR3 has 16 amino acids. CDR3 sequence (DNA): TGCGCCAGCAGCCAACCCACTAGCGGGTCCTACAATGAGCAGTTCTTC. Translation gives CASSQPTSGSYNEQFF.

The chain carries TRBV27 and TRBJ1-2, with D perhaps TRBD1 (5 bases). The CDR3 length is 13 residues. Germline values: CDR1 MNHEY, CDR2 SMNVEV (reference sequence). The V gene lost 5 bases and the J gene lost 8 bases, with 15 bases spanning the gap. CDR3 nucleotides: TGTGCCAGCAGTCCCGGACAAGGAAGGGGCTACACCTTC. This encodes CASSPGQGRGYTF.

This clone was seen more than once but under ten times. V and J are TRBV9 and TRBJ2-1; 7 bases agree with TRBD1. Trimming took 3 bases from V and 15 from J; bases not matched to a gene: 12. Germline CDR1 SGDLS, CDR2 YYNGEE. The CDR3 is 13 residues long. The CDR3 here is CASSAPNGDRAFF. The CDR3 DNA is TGTGCCAGCAGCGCACCAAATGGGGACAGAGCGTTCTTC. Looking up the rest from reference TRBV9 and TRBJ2-1 gives the full variable domain: DSGVTQTPKHLITATGQRVTLRCSPRSGDLSVYWYQQSLDQGLQFLIQYYNGEERAKGNILERFSAQQFPDLHSELNLSSLELGDSALYFCASSAPNGDRAFFGPGTRLTVL.

The chain employs TRBV5-1 and TRBJ1-2; 9 bases line up with TRBD1. Germline CDR1 reads SGHRS; CDR2 reads YFSETQ. The J segment lost 7 bases and the V segment lost 3 bases, leaving 10 bases of the junction unmatched. This CDR3 is built from 15 residues. The DNA of the CDR3 is TGCGCCAGCAGCTCCTCCCCGGGACAGGGAAGTGGCTACACCTTC. Protein product: CASSSSPGQGSGYTF.

This chain connects TRBV12-3 or TRBV12-4 to TRBJ1-1; 7 nucleotides align to TRBD1. The CDR3 length is 13 residues. The trim removed 4 bases at V and 5 bases at J, leaving 4 bases unmatched. Here the CDR3 reads CASSSTGRTEAFF. For the CDR3, the DNA is TGTGCCAGCAGTTCGACAGGGAGAACTGAAGCTTTCTTT.